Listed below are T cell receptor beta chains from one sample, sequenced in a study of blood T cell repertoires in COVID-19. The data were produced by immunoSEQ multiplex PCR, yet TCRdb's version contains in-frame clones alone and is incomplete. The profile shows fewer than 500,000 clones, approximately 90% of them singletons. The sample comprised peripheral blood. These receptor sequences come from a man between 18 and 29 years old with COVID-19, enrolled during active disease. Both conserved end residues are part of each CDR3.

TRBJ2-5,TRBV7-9,CASSLSSGAPPGAQYF
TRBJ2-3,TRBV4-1,CASSQDGWGYYVYF
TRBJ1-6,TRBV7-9,CASSLVVNSPLHF
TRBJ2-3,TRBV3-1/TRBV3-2,CASSHLAGVTDTQYF
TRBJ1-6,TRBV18,CASSPGQVQDSPLHF
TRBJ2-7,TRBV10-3,CAIGTRTSSYEQYF
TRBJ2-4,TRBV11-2,CASSTPWTGALAKNIQYF
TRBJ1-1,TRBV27,CASRPSRVQGSEAFF
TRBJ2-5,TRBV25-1,CASSELVETQYF
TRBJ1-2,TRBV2,CASSEQGTYGYTF
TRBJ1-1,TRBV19,CASITGGTEAFF
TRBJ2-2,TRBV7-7,CASSPEGGSGGNTGELFF
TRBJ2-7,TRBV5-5,CASSYPGDSDTYEQYF
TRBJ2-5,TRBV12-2,CASRSHRDSQETQYF
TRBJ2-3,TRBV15,CATSGRRGDTQYF
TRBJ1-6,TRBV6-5,CASSLDRDNSPLHF
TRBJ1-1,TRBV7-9,CASSPRGMNTEAFF
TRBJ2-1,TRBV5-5,CASSLLTGPYNEQFF
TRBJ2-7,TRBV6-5,CASGPGQSSYEQYF
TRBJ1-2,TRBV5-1,CASRKDRGSYGYTF
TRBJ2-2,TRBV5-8,CASRYRQNTGELFF
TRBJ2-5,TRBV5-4,CASSFWGSETQYF
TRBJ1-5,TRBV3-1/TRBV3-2,CASSQGTGPQHF
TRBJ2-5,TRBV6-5,CASRGLAGGETQYF
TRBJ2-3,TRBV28,CASSLSFRGLTDTQYF
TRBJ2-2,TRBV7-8,CASSPSVGELFF
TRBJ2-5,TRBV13,CASSLGRAETQYF
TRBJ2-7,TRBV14,CASSQQAGLSYEQYF
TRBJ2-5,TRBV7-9,CASNYGGYQETQYF
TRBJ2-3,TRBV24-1,CATSEDRGSRTQYF
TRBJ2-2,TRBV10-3,CAIGTSGRASTGELFF
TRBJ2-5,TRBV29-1,CSVGTSGQETQYF
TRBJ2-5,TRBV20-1,CSASPTGGGETQYF
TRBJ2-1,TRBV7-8,CASSLGRGYSYNEQFF
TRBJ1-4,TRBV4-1,CASSPDSPNEKLFF
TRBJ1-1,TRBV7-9,CASNRDSGTEAFF
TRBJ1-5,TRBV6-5,CASVTPGLRNQPQHF
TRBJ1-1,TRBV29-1,CSVALLLNTEAFF
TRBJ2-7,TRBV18,CASSPQGEGNEQYF
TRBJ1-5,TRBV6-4,CASSDRAGQPQHF
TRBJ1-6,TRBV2,CASTGQGAYNSPLHF
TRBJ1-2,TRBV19,CASTPWTGGNYGYTF